This T cell receptor beta chain emerged from a study of T-cell memory formation after mild COVID-19. TCRdb used MiXCR to reprocess the 5' RACE reads, holding one entry per CDR3 protein. The sample records around 300,000 distinct CDR3 sequences, 8% to 9% being singletons. Germline V gene data show CDR1 as SEHNR and CDR2 as FQNEAQ (reference sequence). The length of the CDR3 is 14 residues. Deletions cut 5 bases from V and 6 bases from J, with 16 bases between. The clonotype originates from a man aged 18 to 29 who had mild COVID-19 (a few samples of this study predate the infection). Cell type and time point are not known. Material for sequencing was PBMCs or a T cell subset sorted from them (not recorded which). The chain joins TRBV7-9 to TRBJ1-1; D is perhaps TRBD1 (5 bases). The CDR3 loop reads CASSQNRIGAEAFF. As DNA, the CDR3 is TGTGCCAGCAGCCAAAACAGGATCGGGGCTGAAGCTTTCTTT.